Below are 19 T cell receptor beta chains sequenced from a single sample in a study of cytomegalovirus exposure and HLA in healthy donors. In the PCR, 60 Vbeta and 13 Jbeta primers were used. Using immunoSEQ multiplex PCR, the repertoire was profiled, and TCRdb retains in-frame clones only, with some absent. The table includes 200,000 to 300,000 clones, around 76% detected once. The sequenced sample was PBMCs. These receptors originate from a woman between 40 and 50 years old in good health and CMV-seropositive.

This chain links TRBV5-6 with TRBJ1-1; a weak D match, TRBD1 (5 bases). CDR1 is SGHDT and CDR2 is YYEEEE in the germline V gene. This CDR3 spans 13 amino acids. V shed 3 bases and J shed 1 base, with 7 bases lying between them. CDR3 loop: CASSSQGNTEAFF. The CDR3 nucleotides are TGTGCCAGCAGCTCTCAGGGGAACACTGAAGCTTTCTTT.

This clone has only a few counts. The chain is built from TRBV25-1 and TRBJ1-1; D gene ambiguous. CDR1 and CDR2 (germline): MGHDK, SYGVNS. The CDR3 spans 14 residues. V lost 5 bases to trimming and J lost 3 bases, with 13 bases between them. This CDR3 reads CASSPDPRYTEAFF. The DNA for the CDR3 is TGTGCCAGCAGTCCCGACCCTAGATACACTGAAGCTTTCTTT.

J is TRBJ1-5 and V is TRBV7-9; TRBD1 matches at 9 bases. The J segment lost 5 bases and the V segment lost 0 bases, leaving 2 bases of the junction unmatched. The germline V gene encodes CDR1 SEHNR and CDR2 FQNEAQ (reference sequence). The CDR3 covers 15 residues. This CDR3 reads CASSLAGTGHQPQHF. In DNA form, the CDR3 reads TGTGCCAGCAGCTTAGCCGGGACAGGGCATCAGCCCCAGCATTTT.

The rearrangement joins TRBV7-2 to TRBJ2-5; tentative D call: TRBD2 (6 bases). The CDR3 is 14 amino acids. CDR1 and CDR2 from the germline V gene are SGHTA and FQGNSA. V was cut by 1 base and J by 1 base, with 7 bases left in between. CDR3: CASSLGGVQETQYF. The CDR3 coding sequence is TGTGCCAGCAGCTTAGGGGGGGTCCAAGAGACCCAGTACTTC.

The V and J genes are TRBV11-2 and TRBJ2-7; 9 nucleotides align to TRBD2. The CDR3 sequence is 19 residues long. CDR1 and CDR2 (germline): SGHAT, FQNNGV. With V trimmed by 3 bases and J by 7 bases, 22 bases remained unmatched. For the CDR3, the DNA is TGTGCCAGCAGCTTTGTTGGGGGCTCGGTAGCGGGAGTGTCGGGTGAGCAGTACTTC. Translating gives CASSFVGGSVAGVSGEQYF.

This rearrangement joins TRBV4-3 to TRBJ1-2; possible D gene TRBD1, 6 bases. CDR1 is LGHNA, CDR2 YSLEER, per germline. V was shortened by 0 bases and J by 7 bases, with 9 bases between the two germline ends. This CDR3 spans 13 amino acids. The CDR3: CASSQEVRGGYTF. Written as DNA, the CDR3 is TGCGCCAGCAGCCAAGAAGTCAGGGGTGGCTACACCTTC.

The chain couples TRBV10-3 to TRBJ1-2, with a weak D call TRBD1 (5 bases). Germline CDR1 ENHRY, CDR2 SYGVKD. The CDR3 consists of 14 residues. The V gene lost 8 bases and the J gene lost 6 bases, with 19 bases spanning the gap. The CDR3 DNA sequence: TGTGCCATCCATTCAGTCGACAGTAGAAATGGCTACACCTTC. Translated, it gives CAIHSVDSRNGYTF.

As concerns this clone: This same CDR3 is encoded by further DNA sequences in the sample. The chain uses TRBV7-9 and TRBJ2-5, with D possibly being TRBD1 (6 bases). CDR1 SEHNR and CDR2 FQNEAQ come from the germline V gene (reference sequence). The CDR3 consists of 15 residues. The V end lost 3 bases, the J end lost 0 bases, and 11 bases lay between the germline ends. CDR3 nucleotide sequence: TGTGCCAGCAGCTTGGGGCAGGGGTACCAAGAGACCCAGTACTTC. Its protein product is CASSLGQGYQETQYF.

The chain combines TRBV18 with TRBJ1-2; D might be TRBD1 (6 bases). CDR3 size: 13 residues. The V and J ends lost 3 bases and 4 bases respectively, with 9 bases between them. Germline CDR1 reads KGHSH; CDR2 reads LQKENI. CDR3 DNA: TGTGCCAGCTCACCTCGGGACACCTATGGCTACACCTTC. Translation gives CASSPRDTYGYTF.

The chain joins TRBV4-2 to TRBJ2-1, with TRBD1 matching over 10 bases. Trimming cost V 1 base and J 9 bases; bases outside gene matches: 9. The V gene's germline CDR1 is LGHNA and CDR2 YNFKEQ. The length of the CDR3 is 16 residues. The CDR3 loop is CASSQGRDRGSGEQFF. In nucleotides, the CDR3 is TGTGCCAGCAGCCAAGGCCGGGACAGGGGCAGTGGTGAGCAGTTCTTC.

The chain couples TRBV5-4 to TRBJ2-5; no firm D call. Germline V gene sequence: CDR1 SGHNT, CDR2 YYREEE (reference sequence). CDR3 length equals 16 residues. V was shortened by 4 bases and J by 4 bases, with 20 bases between the two germline ends. In nucleotides, the CDR3 is TGTGCCAGCAGCCCTCCAGGAACGGCAATATTAGAGACCCAGTACTTC. Residues: CASSPPGTAILETQYF.

The V gene is TRBV6-5, the J gene TRBJ2-2, with D perhaps TRBD1 (5 bases). The length of the CDR3 is 13 residues. V was cut by 10 bases and J by 7 bases, with 16 bases left in between. Germline values: CDR1 MNHEY, CDR2 SVGAGI. CDR3 residues: CATVTEGSGELFF. The CDR3 nucleotides read TGTGCCACTGTGACAGAAGGTAGCGGGGAGCTGTTTTTT.

The rearrangement uses TRBV18 and TRBJ2-1, with 7 bases lining up with TRBD1. This CDR3 has 18 amino acids. CDR1 is KGHSH and CDR2 is LQKENI in the germline V gene. V dropped 4 bases and J dropped 5; count of bases not matched to a gene: 17. CDR3 loop: CASSRTTDPGQNNNEQFF. In DNA form, the CDR3 reads TGTGCCAGCTCACGAACCACAGACCCGGGACAGAACAACAATGAGCAGTTCTTC.

This chain uses TRBV5-1 with TRBJ2-7, with 8 bases fitting TRBD1. This CDR3 has 15 residues. Trimming took 0 bases from V and 2 from J; bases not matched to a gene: 4. The germline V gene has CDR1 SGHRS and CDR2 YFSETQ. The CDR3 DNA reads TGCGCCAGCAGCTTGGGGCAGGGGGCACCCTACGAGCAGTACTTC. It yields the protein CASSLGQGAPYEQYF.

The rearrangement links TRBV2 to TRBJ1-1; 9 positions match TRBD1. J lost 1 base, V lost 10 bases, and 7 bases had no gene match. The germline V gene encodes CDR1 SNHLY and CDR2 FYNNEI. The CDR3 spans 14 residues. Here the CDR3 DNA reads TGTGCCACGACACAGGGGGCGCCGAACACTGAAGCTTTCTTT. It yields the protein CATTQGAPNTEAFF.

The V call is TRBV4-1, the J call TRBJ2-7, with D possibly TRBD2 on 7 matching bases. Per the germline V gene, CDR1 is MGHRA and CDR2 is YSYEKL. The V and J ends lost 10 bases and 4 bases respectively, with 23 bases between them. The CDR3 spans 15 residues. CDR3 sequence: CATSFEVQGGYEQYF. The CDR3 coding sequence is TGCGCCACTAGTTTTGAGGTACAGGGAGGGTACGAGCAGTACTTC.

The rearrangement links TRBV29-1 to TRBJ1-4, with a tentative D call TRBD1 (6 bases). This CDR3 spans 11 amino acids. Looked up from germline, CDR1 is SQVTM and CDR2 is ANQGSEA. Trimming cost V 6 bases and J 5 bases, with 7 bases left between them. Written as DNA, the CDR3 is TGCAGCGTAAGGGGGAATGAAAAACTGTTTTTT. Translating it yields CSVRGNEKLFF.

The chain is built from TRBV7-9 and TRBJ1-2; D gene unclear. CDR3 size: 14 residues. Germline V lookup: CDR1 SEHNR, CDR2 FQNEAQ (reference sequence). The ends were cut back, 1 base at V and 4 bases at J, with 10 bases in the middle. The CDR3 reads CASSLGESFYGYTF. CDR3 nucleotide sequence: TGTGCCAGCAGCTTAGGGGAGAGCTTCTATGGCTACACCTTC.

V is TRBV29-1 and J is TRBJ2-1; 12 positions agree with TRBD2. In germline, CDR1 is SQVTM, CDR2 ANQGSEA. CDR3 length: 17 residues. V was clipped by 3 bases and J by 8 bases; unmatched bases: 14. Here the CDR3 reads CSVEGGASGRAIDEQFF. CDR3 nucleotides: TGCAGCGTTGAGGGGGGGGCTAGCGGGAGGGCCATAGATGAGCAGTTCTTC.